This TCR beta chain was found in a study of T cell repertoires in cytomegalovirus infection. The overall study: Alongside well-studied HLA-B-restricted CMV epitopes, recently identified HLA-C-restricted CMV epitopes were also used.

TCRdb independently ran MiXCR on the reads; one entry per CDR3 protein. Altogether 700,000 to 850,000 distinct CDR3 sequences are present, around a third being singletons, with the ten largest covering around 12%. This clonotype was seen a few times. The antigen remains unidentified. General observations from the study: HLA-C-restricted CMV clonotypes gave the most frequent clonotype in two of eight donors.

The sample in question was cultured CD8+ T cells from PBMCs, obtained from culture after CMV antigen stimulation. This receptor was identified in a human donor in good health (CMV status not recorded). Some clones in this sample may be carry-over from other donors' samples.

DNA of the CDR3: TGTGCCAGCAGTGTGTCTGAGAAGGACACAGCCCAATGGACCCAGTACTTC. The encoded protein is CASSVSEKDTAQWTQYF. This sequence joins TRBV2 and TRBJ2-5; weak D call: TRBD1 (5 bases). V was shortened by 4 bases and J by 7 bases, with 25 bases between the two germline ends. CDR1 is SNHLY, CDR2 FYNNEI, per germline. The CDR3 loop spans 17 amino acids. Using reference TRBV2 and TRBJ2-5 for the parts outside the CDR3, the full variable domain is EPEVTQTPSHQVTQMGQEVILRCVPISNHLYFYWYRQILGQKVEFLVSFYNNEISEKSEIFDDQFSVERPDGSNFTLKIRSTKLEDSAMYFCASSVSEKDTAQWTQYFGPGTRLLVL.